This T cell receptor beta chain was sequenced in a study of cytomegalovirus exposure and HLA in healthy donors. Broader study findings: Reportedly, HLA-A and HLA-B alleles of most subjects were accurately predicted from TCR beta. Other equally common chains were less clonally expanded than HLA-associated TCR beta chains, a later analysis showed.

The ends were cut back, 0 bases at V and 2 bases at J, with 12 bases in the middle. The CDR3 length is 16 residues. Germline CDR1 is SGHNT and CDR2 is YYREEE (reference sequence). Use of 60 Vbeta and 13 Jbeta primers characterized the PCR. Under the authors' procedure: Later, roughly 80 million unique TCR beta chains were counted in an analysis, and some 10 million of them were shared. Profiled with immunoSEQ multiplex PCR; TCRdb holds only in-frame clones, not every one. V and J calls and clone size are copied from that table; D and trimming were computed from the DNA. The sample yields 190,000 or so clones, roughly 80% seen once. Everyone who donated was a healthy bone marrow donor. Turning to this clone: Its antigen is unidentified.

Sequencing was done on a sample of PBMCs. The chain recombines TRBV5-4 with TRBJ1-3; maybe TRBD1 (5 bases). This TCR was sampled from a man aged 50 to 59 in good health and CMV-seronegative. CDR3 sequence reads: CASSLEGREAGNTIYF. In nucleotides, the CDR3 is TGTGCCAGCAGCTTGGAGGGGCGGGAGGCTGGAAACACCATATATTTT.